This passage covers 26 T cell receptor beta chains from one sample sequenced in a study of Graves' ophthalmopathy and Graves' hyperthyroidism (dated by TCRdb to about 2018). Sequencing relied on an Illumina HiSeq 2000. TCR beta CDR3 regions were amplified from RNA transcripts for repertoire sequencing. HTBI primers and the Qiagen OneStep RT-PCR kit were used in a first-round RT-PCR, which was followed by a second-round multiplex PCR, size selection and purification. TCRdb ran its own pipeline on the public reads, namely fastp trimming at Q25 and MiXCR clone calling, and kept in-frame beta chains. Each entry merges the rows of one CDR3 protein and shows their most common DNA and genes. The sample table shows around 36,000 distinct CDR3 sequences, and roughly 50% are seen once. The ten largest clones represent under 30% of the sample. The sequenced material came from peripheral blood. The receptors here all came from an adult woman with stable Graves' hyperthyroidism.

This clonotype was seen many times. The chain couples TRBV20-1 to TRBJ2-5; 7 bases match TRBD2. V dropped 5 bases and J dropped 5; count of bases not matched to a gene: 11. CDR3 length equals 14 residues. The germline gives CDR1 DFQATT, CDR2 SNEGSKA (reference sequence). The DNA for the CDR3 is TGCAGTGCTCCCAGGGAGGGCCCTCTCGAGACCCAGTACTTC. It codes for CSAPREGPLETQYF.

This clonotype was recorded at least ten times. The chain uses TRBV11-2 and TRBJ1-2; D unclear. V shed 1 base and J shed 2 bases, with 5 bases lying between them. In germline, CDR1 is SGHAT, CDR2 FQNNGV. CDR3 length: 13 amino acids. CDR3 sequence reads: CASSLARNYGYTF. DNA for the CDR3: TGTGCCAGCAGCTTAGCGAGGAACTATGGCTACACCTTC.

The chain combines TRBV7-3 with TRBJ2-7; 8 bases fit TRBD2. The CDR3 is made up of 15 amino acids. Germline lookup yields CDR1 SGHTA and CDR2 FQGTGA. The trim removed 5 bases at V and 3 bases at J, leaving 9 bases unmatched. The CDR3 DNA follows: TGTGCCAGCAGCCATAGCGGGAAGAAGGTCTACGAGCAGTACTTC. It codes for CASSHSGKKVYEQYF.

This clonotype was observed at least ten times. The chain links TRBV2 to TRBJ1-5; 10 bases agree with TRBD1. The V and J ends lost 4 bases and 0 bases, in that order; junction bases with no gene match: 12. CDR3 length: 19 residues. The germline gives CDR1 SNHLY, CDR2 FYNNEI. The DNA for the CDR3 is TGTGCCAGCAGTGGGGTAGGGACAGGGGCCTCTTATAGCAATCAGCCCCAGCATTTT. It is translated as CASSGVGTGASYSNQPQHF.

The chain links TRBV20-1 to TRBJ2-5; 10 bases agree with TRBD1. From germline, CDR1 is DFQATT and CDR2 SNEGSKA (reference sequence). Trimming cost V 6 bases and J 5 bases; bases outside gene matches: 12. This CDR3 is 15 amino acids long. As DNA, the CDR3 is TGCAGTGCCAGCAGCCCCGGGACAGGGGAGGAGACCCAGTACTTC. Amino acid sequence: CSASSPGTGEETQYF.

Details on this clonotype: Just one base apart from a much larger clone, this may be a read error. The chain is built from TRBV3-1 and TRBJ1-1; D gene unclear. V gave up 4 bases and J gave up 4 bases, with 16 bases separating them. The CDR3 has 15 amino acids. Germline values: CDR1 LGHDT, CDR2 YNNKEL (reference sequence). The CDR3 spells CASSLLKETATEAFF. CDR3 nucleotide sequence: TGTGCCAGCAGCCTCCTTAAGGAAACAGCCACTGAAGCTTTCTTT.

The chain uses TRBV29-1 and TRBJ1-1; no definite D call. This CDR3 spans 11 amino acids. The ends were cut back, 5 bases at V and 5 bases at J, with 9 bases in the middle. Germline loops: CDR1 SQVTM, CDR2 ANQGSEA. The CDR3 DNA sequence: TGCAGCGTTAGCAGGAAAACTGAAGCTTTCTTT. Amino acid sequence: CSVSRKTEAFF. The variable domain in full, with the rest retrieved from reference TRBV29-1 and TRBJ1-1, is SAVISQKPSRDICQRGTSLTIQCQVDSQVTMMFWYRQQPGQSLTLIATANQGSEATYESGFVIDKFPISRPNLTFSTLTVSNMSPEDSSIYLCSVSRKTEAFFGQGTRLTVV.

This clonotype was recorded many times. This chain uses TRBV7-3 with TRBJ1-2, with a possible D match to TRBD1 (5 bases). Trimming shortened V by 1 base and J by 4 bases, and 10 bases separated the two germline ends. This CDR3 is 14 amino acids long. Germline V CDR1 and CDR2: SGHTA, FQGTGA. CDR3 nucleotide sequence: TGTGCCAGCAGCTTAAACCCAGGGACCTATGGCTACACCTTC. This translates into CASSLNPGTYGYTF. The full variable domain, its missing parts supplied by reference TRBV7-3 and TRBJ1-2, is GAGVSQTPSNKVTEKGKYVELRCDPISGHTALYWYRQSLGQGPEFLIYFQGTGAADDSGLPNDRFFAVRPEGSVSTLKIQRTERGDSAVYLCASSLNPGTYGYTFGSGTRLTVV.

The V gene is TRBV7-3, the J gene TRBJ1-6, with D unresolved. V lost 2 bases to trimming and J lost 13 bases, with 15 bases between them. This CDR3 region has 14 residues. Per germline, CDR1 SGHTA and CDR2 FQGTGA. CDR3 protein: CASSLGQRQFPLHF. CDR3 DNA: TGTGCCAGCAGCTTAGGGCAGCGGCAATTCCCCCTCCACTTT.

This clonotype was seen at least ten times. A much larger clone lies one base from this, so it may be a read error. DNA of the CDR3: TGTGCCAGCAGTAAAACGGGACAGGGAATAGTTGGCTACATCTTC. It specifies CASSKTGQGIVGYIF. The chain employs TRBV12-3 or TRBV12-4 and TRBJ1-2; 9 nucleotides match TRBD1. The CDR3 has 15 residues.

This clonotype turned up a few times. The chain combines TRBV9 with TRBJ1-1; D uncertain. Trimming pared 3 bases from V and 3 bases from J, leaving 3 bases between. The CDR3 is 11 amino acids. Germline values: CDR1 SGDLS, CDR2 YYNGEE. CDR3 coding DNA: TGTGCCAGCAGCGAAGACACTGAAGCTTTCTTT. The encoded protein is CASSEDTEAFF.

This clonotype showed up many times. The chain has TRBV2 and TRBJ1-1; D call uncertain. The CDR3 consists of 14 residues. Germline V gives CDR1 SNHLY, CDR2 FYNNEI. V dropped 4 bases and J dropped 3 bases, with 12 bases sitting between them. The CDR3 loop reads CASSAPGRHTEAFF. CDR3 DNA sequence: TGTGCCAGCAGTGCCCCGGGGAGACACACTGAAGCTTTCTTT.

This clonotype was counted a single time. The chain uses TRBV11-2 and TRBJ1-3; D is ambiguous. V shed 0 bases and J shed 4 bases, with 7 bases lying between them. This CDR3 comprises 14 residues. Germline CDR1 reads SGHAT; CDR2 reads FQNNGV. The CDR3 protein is CASSLDGQGNTIYF. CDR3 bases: TGTGCCAGCAGCTTAGATGGTCAGGGAAACACCATATATTTT.

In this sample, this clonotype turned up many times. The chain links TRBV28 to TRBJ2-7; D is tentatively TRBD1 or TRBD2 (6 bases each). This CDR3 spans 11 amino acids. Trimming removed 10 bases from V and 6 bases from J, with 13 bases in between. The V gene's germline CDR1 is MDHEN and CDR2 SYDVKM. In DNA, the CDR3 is TGTGCCACTAAAGGGGGAGGCGAGCAGTACTTC. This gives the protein CATKGGGEQYF.

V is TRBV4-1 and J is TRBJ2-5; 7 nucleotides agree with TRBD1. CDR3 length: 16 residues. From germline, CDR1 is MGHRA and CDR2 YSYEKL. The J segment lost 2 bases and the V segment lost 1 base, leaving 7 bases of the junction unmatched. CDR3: CASSQGLGTVQETQYF. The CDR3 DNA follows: TGCGCCAGCAGCCAAGGTTTGGGGACAGTGCAAGAGACCCAGTACTTC.

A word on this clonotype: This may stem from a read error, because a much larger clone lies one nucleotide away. The CDR3 nucleotides read TGTGCCAGCGGCCAAGAGCGAGCTACCGAAGCTTTCTTT. The encoded protein is CASGQERATEAFF. The chain has TRBV4-2 and TRBJ1-1; no clear D gene. Per the germline V gene, CDR1 is LGHNA and CDR2 is YNFKEQ. The length of the CDR3 is 13 residues.

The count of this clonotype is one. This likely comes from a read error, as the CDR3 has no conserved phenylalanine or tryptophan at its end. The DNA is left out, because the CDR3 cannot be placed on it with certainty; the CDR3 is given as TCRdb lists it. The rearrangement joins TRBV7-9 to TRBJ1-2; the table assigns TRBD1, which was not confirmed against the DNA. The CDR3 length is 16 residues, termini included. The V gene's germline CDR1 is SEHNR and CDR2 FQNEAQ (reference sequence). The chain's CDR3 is CASSLADLTGGDGHTS.

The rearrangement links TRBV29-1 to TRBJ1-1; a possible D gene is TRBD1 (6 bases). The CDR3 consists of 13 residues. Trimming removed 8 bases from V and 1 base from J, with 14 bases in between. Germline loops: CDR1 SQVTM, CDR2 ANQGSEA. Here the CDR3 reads CSLFPGQNTEAFF. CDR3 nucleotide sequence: TGCAGCTTATTCCCGGGACAGAACACTGAAGCTTTCTTT.

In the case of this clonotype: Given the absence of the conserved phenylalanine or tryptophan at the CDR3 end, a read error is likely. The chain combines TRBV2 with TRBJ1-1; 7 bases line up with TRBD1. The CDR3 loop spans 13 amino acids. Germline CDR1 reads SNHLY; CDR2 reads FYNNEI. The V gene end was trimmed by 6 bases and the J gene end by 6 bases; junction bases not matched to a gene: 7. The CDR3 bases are TGTGCCAGCAGCTTAACCGGGACAGCTGAAGCTTTCCTT. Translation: CASSLTGTAEAFL.

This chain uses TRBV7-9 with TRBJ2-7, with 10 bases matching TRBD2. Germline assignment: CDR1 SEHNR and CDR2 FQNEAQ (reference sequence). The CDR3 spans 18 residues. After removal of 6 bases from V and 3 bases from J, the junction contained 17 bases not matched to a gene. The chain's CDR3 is CASSPGASGSARFYEQYF. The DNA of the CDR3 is TGTGCCAGCAGTCCCGGGGCTAGCGGGAGTGCACGATTCTACGAGCAGTACTTC.

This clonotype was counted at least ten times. The CDR3 reads CASSLSTVYEQYF. For the CDR3, the DNA is TGTGCCAGCAGTTTATCGACGGTCTACGAGCAGTACTTC. The chain has TRBV27 and TRBJ2-7; D gene uncertain. The V end was cut by 0 bases, the J end by 3 bases, with 6 bases between. CDR1 is MNHEY, CDR2 SMNVEV, per germline (reference sequence). CDR3 length: 13 amino acids.

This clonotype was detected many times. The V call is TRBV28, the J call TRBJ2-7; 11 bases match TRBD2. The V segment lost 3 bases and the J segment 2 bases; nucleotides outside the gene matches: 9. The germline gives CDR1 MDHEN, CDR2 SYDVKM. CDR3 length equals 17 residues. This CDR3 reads CASSLGPGLAEPYEQYF. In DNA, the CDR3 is TGTGCCAGCAGTTTGGGTCCGGGACTAGCGGAGCCCTACGAGCAGTACTTC.

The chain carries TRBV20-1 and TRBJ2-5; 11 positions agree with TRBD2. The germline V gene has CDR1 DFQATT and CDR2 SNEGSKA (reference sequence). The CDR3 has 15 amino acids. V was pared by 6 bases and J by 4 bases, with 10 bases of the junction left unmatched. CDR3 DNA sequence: TGCAGTGCCTCTTTTGGGACTAGCGGTTCAGAGACCCAGTACTTC. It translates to CSASFGTSGSETQYF.

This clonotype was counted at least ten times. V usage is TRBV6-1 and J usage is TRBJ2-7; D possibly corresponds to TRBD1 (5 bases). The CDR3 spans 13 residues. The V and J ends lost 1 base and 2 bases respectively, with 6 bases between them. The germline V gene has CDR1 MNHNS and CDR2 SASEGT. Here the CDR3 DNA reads TGTGCCAGCAGTGAAGTGGACACCTACGAGCAGTACTTC. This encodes CASSEVDTYEQYF.

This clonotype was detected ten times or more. CDR3 residues: CASSLSGSSYEQYF. The DNA of the CDR3 is TGTGCCAGCAGCTTAAGCGGGAGCTCCTACGAGCAGTACTTC. The V call is TRBV7-6, the J call TRBJ2-7, with 8 positions matching TRBD2. With V trimmed by 2 bases and J by 0 bases, 0 bases remained unmatched. This CDR3 region has 14 residues. Looked up from germline, CDR1 is SGHVS and CDR2 is FNYEAQ.

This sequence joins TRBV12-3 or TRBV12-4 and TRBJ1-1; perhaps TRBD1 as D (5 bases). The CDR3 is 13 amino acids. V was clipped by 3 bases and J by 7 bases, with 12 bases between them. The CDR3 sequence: CASSFLGGNEAFF. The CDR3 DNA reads TGTGCCAGCAGTTTTCTGGGGGGGAATGAAGCTTTCTTT.